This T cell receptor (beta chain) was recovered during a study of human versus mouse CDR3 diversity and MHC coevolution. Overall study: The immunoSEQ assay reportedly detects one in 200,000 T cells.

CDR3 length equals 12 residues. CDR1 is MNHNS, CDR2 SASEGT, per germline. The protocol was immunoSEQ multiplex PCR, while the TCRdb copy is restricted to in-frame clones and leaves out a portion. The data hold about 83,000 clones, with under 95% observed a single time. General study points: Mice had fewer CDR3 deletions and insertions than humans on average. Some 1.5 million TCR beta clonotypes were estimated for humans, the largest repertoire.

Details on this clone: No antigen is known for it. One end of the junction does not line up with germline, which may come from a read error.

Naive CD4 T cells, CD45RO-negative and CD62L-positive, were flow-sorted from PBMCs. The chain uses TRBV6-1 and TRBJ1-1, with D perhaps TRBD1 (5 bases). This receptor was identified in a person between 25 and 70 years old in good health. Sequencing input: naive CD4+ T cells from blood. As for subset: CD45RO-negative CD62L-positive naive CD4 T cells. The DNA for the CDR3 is TGTGTCAGCAGTGAAACGCAGGGAGAAGCTTTCTTT. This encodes CVSSETQGEAFF.